Following are 30 T cell receptor beta chains from one sample sequenced in a study of T-cell reconstitution after alpha-beta-depleted transplantation in children. The library targeted TCRbeta and was prepared with unique molecular identifiers. TCRdb called the PCR reads again in MiXCR, with one record for every CDR3 protein. This sample has about 260,000 distinct CDR3 sequences; more than 9% occur once, and the top ten carry around a quarter. Source: peripheral blood, taken 180 days after TCRalphabeta/CD19-depleted stem cell transplant. Receptors were obtained from a male patient aged 2 to 9 who had a stem cell transplant for chronic granulomatous disease, so the T cells may come from the graft donor.

This chain joins TRBV12-3 or TRBV12-4 and TRBJ2-7; weak D call: TRBD2 (6 bases). Between the trimmed V and J ends, which lost 3 bases and 4 bases, there was a span of 16 bases. The CDR3 extends over 15 amino acids. The CDR3 nucleotides read TGTGCCAGCAGTTTGACCGGGGGTGTATCGTACGAGCAGTACTTC. Its translation: CASSLTGGVSYEQYF.

The rearrangement uses TRBV18 and TRBJ2-4; D is possibly TRBD2 (6 bases). This CDR3 has 14 amino acids. Per the germline V gene, CDR1 is KGHSH and CDR2 is LQKENI. Deletions cut 1 base from V and 6 bases from J, with 10 bases between. CDR3 sequence: CASSPRAEGNIQYF. As DNA, the CDR3 is TGTGCCAGCTCACCACGAGCGGAGGGAAACATTCAGTACTTC.

This clonotype was found many times. This CDR3 fails to terminate in the conserved phenylalanine or tryptophan, so it likely reflects a read error. It is unclear where the CDR3 begins or ends on the DNA, so no DNA is shown, and the CDR3 is as TCRdb lists it. The rearrangement links TRBV7-2 to TRBJ2-5; the table's D call TRBD2 went unverified against the DNA. The CDR3 extends over 11 residues, inclusive of both ends. Germline CDR1 and CDR2: SGHTA and FQGNSA. CDR3: CASSNLAGAAV.

This clonotype has a count of ten or more. The chain recombines TRBV20-1 with TRBJ2-7, with 12 bases that match TRBD2. V shed 3 bases, J shed 4 bases, and the junction held 10 bases outside the gene matches. Looked up from germline, CDR1 is DFQATT and CDR2 is SNEGSKA (reference sequence). CDR3 length: 16 amino acids. The CDR3 sequence: CSARGPATSGRYEQYF. The CDR3 nucleotides are TGCAGTGCTAGGGGACCCGCGACTAGCGGGAGATACGAGCAGTACTTC.

This clonotype was picked up many times. The CDR3 nucleotides are TGTGCCAGCAGTCCATGGGAACAGGGGGGGGCAAAACTGTTTTTT. Translated, it gives CASSPWEQGGAKLFF. The chain has TRBV12-3 or TRBV12-4 and TRBJ1-4, with TRBD1 matching over 8 bases. J lost 10 bases, V lost 5 bases, and 12 bases had no gene match. This CDR3 spans 15 amino acids.

The table lists this clonotype with many counts. The chain uses TRBV5-1 and TRBJ1-5; D call uncertain. Germline assignment: CDR1 SGHRS and CDR2 YFSETQ. CDR3 length: 15 residues. V lost 0 bases to trimming and J lost 0 bases, with 7 bases between them. In DNA form, the CDR3 reads TGCGCCAGCAGCTTGGGGGGATATAGCAATCAGCCCCAGCATTTT. Its protein product is CASSLGGYSNQPQHF.

This clonotype has at least ten counts. The rearrangement joins TRBV28 to TRBJ2-3, with 10 nucleotides matching TRBD1. V lost 1 base and J lost 3; bases outside the gene matches: 16. There are 20 residues in the CDR3. Germline-derived CDR1 and CDR2 are MDHEN and SYDVKM. This chain's CDR3 is CASSLLTAGTGEGRTDTQYF. CDR3 sequence (DNA): TGTGCCAGCAGTTTATTAACAGCCGGGACAGGGGAAGGGAGGACAGATACGCAGTATTTT.

The table lists this clonotype with many counts. The chain recombines TRBV7-9 with TRBJ1-5; TRBD1 matches at 9 bases. Trimming removed 0 bases from V and 1 base from J; junction bases left unmatched: 4. From germline, CDR1 is SEHNR and CDR2 FQNEAQ (reference sequence). CDR3 length: 17 amino acids. In DNA form, the CDR3 reads TGTGCCAGCAGCTTAGCCGCCGGGACAGGGAGCAATCAGCCCCAGCATTTT. Amino acids: CASSLAAGTGSNQPQHF.

There are many counts of this clonotype. The CDR3 spells CASSYSKGNTIYF. In nucleotides, the CDR3 is TGTGCCAGCAGTTACTCGAAGGGAAACACCATATATTTT. The chain combines TRBV6-6 with TRBJ1-3; D call uncertain. V was pared by 0 bases and J by 4 bases, with 4 bases between. CDR3 length: 13 amino acids. From germline, CDR1 is MNHNY and CDR2 SVGAGI (reference sequence).

At least ten counts were recorded for this clonotype. V gene TRBV9 combines with J gene TRBJ2-5; TRBD1 is a possible D gene (5 bases). Germline V CDR1 and CDR2: SGDLS, YYNGEE. The CDR3 totals 15 residues. Trimming cost V 0 bases and J 5 bases, with 14 bases left between them. The CDR3 DNA sequence: TGTGCCAGCAGCGTAGAAGGTAGGGGTGGTGAGACCCAGTACTTC. This sequence encodes CASSVEGRGGETQYF.

The chain is built from TRBV7-9 and TRBJ2-6; the D gene is possibly TRBD1 (5 bases). Per germline, CDR1 SEHNR and CDR2 FQNEAQ (reference sequence). The CDR3 is 14 residues long. Deletions cut 6 bases from V and 0 bases from J, with 6 bases between. CDR3 sequence: CASRGDSGANVLTF. In DNA, the CDR3 is TGTGCCAGCAGAGGGGACTCTGGGGCCAACGTCCTGACTTTC.

This clonotype was counted many times. The V call is TRBV18, the J call TRBJ1-2, with a tentative D call TRBD1 (5 bases). CDR1 and CDR2 from the germline V gene are KGHSH and LQKENI. The CDR3 runs 15 residues. Trimming removed 4 bases from V and 4 bases from J, with 16 bases in between. The CDR3 DNA follows: TGTGCCAGCTCACAGAGCATCAGGGCCGGCTATGGCTACACCTTC. Protein: CASSQSIRAGYGYTF. Supplemented by reference TRBV18 and TRBJ1-2, the full variable domain reads NAGVMQNPRHLVRRRGQEARLRCSPMKGHSHVYWYRQLPEEGLKFMVYLQKENIIDESGMPKERFSAEFPKEGPSILRIQQVVRGDSAAYFCASSQSIRAGYGYTFGSGTRLTVV.

In this sample, this clonotype turned up many times. V gene TRBV29-1 combines with J gene TRBJ2-3, with 9 bases aligning to TRBD1. The V and J ends lost 4 bases and 1 base, in that order; junction bases with no gene match: 3. CDR1 and CDR2 (germline): SQVTM, ANQGSEA. The CDR3 covers 14 residues. The CDR3 DNA follows: TGCAGCGTTGGGGACAGGGCTGGCACAGATACGCAGTATTTT. Amino acids: CSVGDRAGTDTQYF.

The table lists this clonotype with many counts. The chain employs TRBV12-3 or TRBV12-4 and TRBJ2-3; 9 bases line up with TRBD2. V trimming: 5 bases; J trimming: 0 bases; junction bases outside the gene matches: 6. This CDR3 spans 16 amino acids. CDR3 in DNA: TGTGCCAGCAGTACGACCGGGACTAGCAGCACAGATACGCAGTATTTT. Amino acid sequence: CASSTTGTSSTDTQYF.

This clonotype was seen repeatedly, ten times or more. V usage is TRBV6-5 and J usage is TRBJ2-1, with D possibly matching TRBD1 (6 bases). Trimming took off 7 bases at V and 4 bases at J, with 11 bases between the two ends. Germline CDR1 reads MNHEY; CDR2 reads SVGAGI. This CDR3 spans 13 amino acids. In DNA form, the CDR3 reads TGTGCCAGCACGAGGACAGAATACAATGAGCAGTTCTTC. Translating it yields CASTRTEYNEQFF.

Details on this clonotype: Being one base from a much bigger clone, this may be a read error. V and J are TRBV20-1 and TRBJ2-1; D gene unclear. CDR1 and CDR2 (germline): DFQATT, SNEGSKA (reference sequence). This CDR3 comprises 16 residues. The CDR3 reads CSAFPYGGHRVNEHFF. For the CDR3, the DNA is TGCAGTGCTTTCCCTTACGGCGGCCACCGGGTGAATGAGCATTTCTTC.

This clonotype was seen at least ten times. The chain recombines TRBV20-1 with TRBJ1-1; 7 bases are a match to TRBD1. Germline lookup yields CDR1 DFQATT and CDR2 SNEGSKA (reference sequence). The ends lost 6 bases at V and 6 bases at J; junction bases unmatched: 10. The length of the CDR3 is 13 residues. The DNA for the CDR3 is TGCAGTGCGCCATTCACAGGGGCGGCTGAAGCTTTCTTT. This translates into CSAPFTGAAEAFF.

This clonotype was found many times. The chain links TRBV12-3 or TRBV12-4 to TRBJ2-5, with D hard to call. Deletions cut 3 bases from V and 0 bases from J, with 23 bases between. This CDR3 has 19 residues. The CDR3 bases are TGTGCCAGCAGTTTCGGGCAGGATAGGACCTCTCGGTACCAAGAGACCCAGTACTTC. It translates to CASSFGQDRTSRYQETQYF.

The rearrangement links TRBV5-5 to TRBJ1-2, with 7 bases identical to TRBD1. The trim removed 3 bases at V and 1 base at J, leaving 9 bases unmatched. Germline V CDR1 and CDR2: SGHKS, YYEKEE (reference sequence). This CDR3 comprises 16 residues. The CDR3 loop is CASSSTEDRINYGYTF. The CDR3 DNA reads TGTGCCAGCAGCTCGACCGAGGACAGGATTAACTATGGCTACACCTTC.

There are a few counts of this clonotype. The chain carries TRBV30 and TRBJ2-7; D is undetermined. The V gene's germline CDR1 is GTSNPN and CDR2 SVGIG (reference sequence). V was clipped by 3 bases and J by 2 bases, with 17 bases between them. This CDR3 contains 15 residues. CDR3 in amino acids: CAWRPQLWSTYEQYF. The CDR3 DNA sequence: TGTGCCTGGAGACCCCAACTGTGGTCAACCTACGAGCAGTACTTC.

This chain links TRBV7-2 with TRBJ1-1; 10 positions agree with TRBD1. J lost 5 bases, V lost 3 bases, and 3 bases had no gene match. The length of the CDR3 is 14 residues. Germline loops: CDR1 SGHTA, CDR2 FQGNSA. CDR3 coding DNA: TGTGCCAGCAGCTTCGACAGGGGGCCTACTGAAGCTTTCTTT. Translation: CASSFDRGPTEAFF.

The CDR3 spells CAWPQGGPNYGYTF. The CDR3 region has the DNA TGTGCCTGGCCGCAGGGAGGGCCTAACTATGGCTACACCTTC. The chain is built from TRBV30 and TRBJ1-2, with D perhaps matching TRBD1 (5 bases). The CDR3 is 14 amino acids. Germline lookup yields CDR1 GTSNPN and CDR2 SVGIG (reference sequence). The germline V and J ends were trimmed by 5 bases and 0 bases, with 13 bases remaining between them.

This clonotype was recorded at least ten times. The CDR3 sequence: CASSLSRKLGQGVVHQETQYF. In DNA, the CDR3 is TGTGCCAGCAGCTTATCGCGAAAATTGGGACAGGGAGTAGTACACCAAGAGACCCAGTACTTC. This chain joins TRBV11-1 and TRBJ2-5, with 9 bases that match TRBD1. This CDR3 has 21 amino acids. The germline CDR1 and CDR2 sequences are SGHAT and FQDESV (reference sequence). V lost 2 bases to trimming and J lost 0 bases; unmatched junction nucleotides: 19.

This clonotype was seen ten or more times. The junction differs from germline at one of its ends, possibly a read error. This chain links TRBV29-1 with TRBJ2-6, with D possibly being TRBD1 (6 bases). The germline CDR1 and CDR2 sequences are SQVTM and ANQGSEA. The CDR3 is made up of 15 amino acids. In nucleotides, the CDR3 is TGCAGCGTTCAAGACAGGCGGTCTGGGGCCAACGTCCTGACTTTC. It encodes CSVQDRRSGANVLTF.

As to this clonotype: A read error is possible here, since a much larger clone lies one base away. This rearrangement joins TRBV4-3 to TRBJ2-7, with 9 bases that match TRBD1. Germline lookup yields CDR1 LGHNA and CDR2 YSLEER. V shed 4 bases and J 5 bases; nucleotides not matched to a gene: 12. CDR3 length: 16 residues. In DNA, the CDR3 is TGCGCCAGCAGCCCAGATTGGGGACAGGGAGGGGACGAGCAGTACTTC. Protein: CASSPDWGQGGDEQYF.

This clonotype was seen at least ten times. This chain links TRBV20-1 with TRBJ2-2; D uncertain. V lost 1 base and J 1 base, leaving 16 bases between the germline ends. This CDR3 is built from 17 residues. From germline, CDR1 is DFQATT and CDR2 SNEGSKA (reference sequence). CDR3 in DNA: TGCAGTGCTAGAGTGATTGGGTTACAGAAGAACACCGGGGAGCTGTTTTTT. Its translation: CSARVIGLQKNTGELFF.

The rearrangement uses TRBV19 and TRBJ2-3, with D perhaps matching TRBD1 (6 bases). Trimming shortened V by 3 bases and J by 5 bases, and 12 bases separated the two germline ends. The CDR3 is 14 residues long. Germline V gives CDR1 LNHDA, CDR2 SQIVND (reference sequence). The CDR3 DNA follows: TGTGCCAGTAGTATGTGGGGGCAGGGAGATACGCAGTATTTT. It specifies CASSMWGQGDTQYF. The variable domain in full, completed from reference TRBV19 and TRBJ2-3, reads DGGITQSPKYLFRKEGQNVTLSCEQNLNHDAMYWYRQDPGQGLRLIYYSQIVNDFQKGDIAEGYSVSREKKESFPLTVTSAQKNPTAFYLCASSMWGQGDTQYFGPGTRLTVL.

The rearrangement uses TRBV12-3 or TRBV12-4 and TRBJ2-7, with TRBD2 as a possible D gene (11 bases). The CDR3 totals 24 residues. Trimming left V 3 bases short and J 4 bases short, with 43 bases between. The CDR3 DNA sequence: TGTGCCAGCAGTTTCAACCGAAGAGGGACAGGGGTCAAGGCTAGCGGGAGGAAAGGTTACGAGCAGTACTTC. Translation: CASSFNRRGTGVKASGRKGYEQYF.

Ten or more counts support this clonotype. CDR3 in DNA: TGTGCCTGGAGTTTGCGGAATGAGCAGTTCTTC. This sequence encodes CAWSLRNEQFF. This chain connects TRBV30 to TRBJ2-1; no clear D. The CDR3 is 11 residues long. The V and J ends lost 2 bases and 7 bases respectively, with 6 bases between them. The germline CDR1 and CDR2 sequences are GTSNPN and SVGIG (reference sequence).

The table lists this clonotype with many counts. The V call is TRBV20-1, the J call TRBJ2-1; TRBD2 matches at 10 bases. The ends lost 3 bases at V and 2 bases at J; junction bases unmatched: 4. CDR3 size: 15 residues. Germline assignment: CDR1 DFQATT and CDR2 SNEGSKA (reference sequence). The CDR3 coding sequence is TGCAGTGCTAGGAGGACTAGCGGACCCTACAATGAGCAGTTCTTC. It is translated as CSARRTSGPYNEQFF.